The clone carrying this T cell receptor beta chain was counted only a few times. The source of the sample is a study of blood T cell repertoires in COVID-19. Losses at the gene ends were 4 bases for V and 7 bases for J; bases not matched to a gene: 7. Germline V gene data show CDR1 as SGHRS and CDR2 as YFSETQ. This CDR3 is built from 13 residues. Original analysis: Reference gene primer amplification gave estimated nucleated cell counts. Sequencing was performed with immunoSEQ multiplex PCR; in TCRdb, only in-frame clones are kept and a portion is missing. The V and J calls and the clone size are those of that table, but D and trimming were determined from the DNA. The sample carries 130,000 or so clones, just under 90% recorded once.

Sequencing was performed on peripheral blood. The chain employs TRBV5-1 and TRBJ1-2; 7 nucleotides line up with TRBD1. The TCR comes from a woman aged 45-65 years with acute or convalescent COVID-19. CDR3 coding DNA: TGCGCCAGCAGCGAGTTTTCAGGGGGTGGCTACACCTTC. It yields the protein CASSEFSGGGYTF.